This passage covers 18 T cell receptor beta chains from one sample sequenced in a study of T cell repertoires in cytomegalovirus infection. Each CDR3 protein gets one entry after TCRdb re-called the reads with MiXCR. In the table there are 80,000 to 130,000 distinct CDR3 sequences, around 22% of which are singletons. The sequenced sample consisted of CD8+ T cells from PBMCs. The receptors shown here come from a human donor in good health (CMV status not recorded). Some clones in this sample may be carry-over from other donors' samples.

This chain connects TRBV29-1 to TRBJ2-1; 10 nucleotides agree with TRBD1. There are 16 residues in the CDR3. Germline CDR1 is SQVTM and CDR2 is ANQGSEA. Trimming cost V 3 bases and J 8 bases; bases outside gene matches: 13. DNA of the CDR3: TGCAGCGTTGAGGGGATCGCGACAGGGGGCAGGTATGAGCAGTTCTTC. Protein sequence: CSVEGIATGGRYEQFF.

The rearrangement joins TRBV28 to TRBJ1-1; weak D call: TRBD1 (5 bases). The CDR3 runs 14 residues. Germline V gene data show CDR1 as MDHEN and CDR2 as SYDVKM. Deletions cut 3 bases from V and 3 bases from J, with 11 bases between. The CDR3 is CASSFMQGHTEAFF. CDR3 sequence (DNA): TGTGCCAGCAGTTTTATGCAGGGACACACTGAAGCTTTCTTT. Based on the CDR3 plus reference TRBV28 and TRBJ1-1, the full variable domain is DVKVTQSSRYLVKRTGEKVFLECVQDMDHENMFWYRQDPGLGLRLIYFSYDVKMKEKGDIPEGYSVSREKKERFSLILESASTNQTSMYLCASSFMQGHTEAFFGQGTRLTVV.

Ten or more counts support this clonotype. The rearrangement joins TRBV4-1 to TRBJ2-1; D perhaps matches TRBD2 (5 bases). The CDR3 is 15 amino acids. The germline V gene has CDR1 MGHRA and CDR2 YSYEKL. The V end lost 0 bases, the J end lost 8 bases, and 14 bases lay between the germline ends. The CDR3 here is CASSQDLGSGDEQFF. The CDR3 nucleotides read TGCGCCAGCAGCCAAGATTTGGGGTCCGGGGATGAGCAGTTCTTC.

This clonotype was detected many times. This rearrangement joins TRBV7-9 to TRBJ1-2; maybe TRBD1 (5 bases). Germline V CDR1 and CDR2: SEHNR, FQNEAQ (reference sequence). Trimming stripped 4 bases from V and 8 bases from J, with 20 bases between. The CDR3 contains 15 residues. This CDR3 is CASSSGGGPPRGYTF. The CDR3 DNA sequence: TGTGCCAGCAGCTCCGGTGGGGGTCCGCCGAGGGGCTACACCTTC.

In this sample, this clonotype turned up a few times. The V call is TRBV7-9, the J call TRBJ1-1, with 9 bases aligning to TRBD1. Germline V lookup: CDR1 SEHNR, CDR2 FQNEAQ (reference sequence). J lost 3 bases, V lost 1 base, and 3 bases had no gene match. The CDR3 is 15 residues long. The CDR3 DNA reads TGTGCCAGCAGCTTAGTTCGGACAGGGGACACTGAAGCTTTCTTT. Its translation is CASSLVRTGDTEAFF.

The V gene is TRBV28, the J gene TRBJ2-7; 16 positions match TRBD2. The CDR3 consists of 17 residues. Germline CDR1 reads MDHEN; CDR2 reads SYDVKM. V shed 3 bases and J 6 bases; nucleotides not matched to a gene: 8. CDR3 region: CASSFGTSGGAGLEQYF. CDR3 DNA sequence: TGTGCCAGCAGTTTCGGGACTAGCGGGGGGGCGGGCCTCGAGCAGTACTTC.

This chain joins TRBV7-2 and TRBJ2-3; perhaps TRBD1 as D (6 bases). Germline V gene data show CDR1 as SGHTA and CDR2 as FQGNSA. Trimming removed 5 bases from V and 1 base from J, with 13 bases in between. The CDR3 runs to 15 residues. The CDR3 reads CASSPRPGGTDTQYF. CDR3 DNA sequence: TGTGCCAGCAGCCCCCGTCCAGGGGGCACAGATACGCAGTATTTT.

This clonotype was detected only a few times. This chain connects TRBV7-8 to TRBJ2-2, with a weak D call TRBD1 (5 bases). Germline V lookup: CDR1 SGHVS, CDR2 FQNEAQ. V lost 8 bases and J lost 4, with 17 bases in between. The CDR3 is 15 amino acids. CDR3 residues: CASELSAGRTGELFF. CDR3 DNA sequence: TGTGCCAGCGAGCTTAGTGCAGGGCGCACCGGGGAGCTGTTTTTT. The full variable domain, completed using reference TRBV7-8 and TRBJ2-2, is GAGVSQSPRYKVAKRGQDVALRCDPISGHVSLFWYQQALGQGPEFLTYFQNEAQLDKSGLPSDRFFAERPEGSVSTLKIQRTQQEDSAVYLCASELSAGRTGELFFGEGSRLTVL.

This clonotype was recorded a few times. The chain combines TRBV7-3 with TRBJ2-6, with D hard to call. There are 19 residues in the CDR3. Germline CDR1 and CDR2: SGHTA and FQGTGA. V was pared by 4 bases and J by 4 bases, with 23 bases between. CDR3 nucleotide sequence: TGTGCCAGCAGCTCCCCTTCGCCAGTTCAGAATGGCGGGGCCAACGTCCTGACTTTC. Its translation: CASSSPSPVQNGGANVLTF.

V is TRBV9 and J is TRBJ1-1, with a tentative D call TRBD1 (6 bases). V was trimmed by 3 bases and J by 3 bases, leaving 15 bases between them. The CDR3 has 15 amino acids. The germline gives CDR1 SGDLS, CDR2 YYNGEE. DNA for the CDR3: TGTGCCAGCAGCGAGCCTCGGGGGGCGGACACTGAAGCTTTCTTT. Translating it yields CASSEPRGADTEAFF.

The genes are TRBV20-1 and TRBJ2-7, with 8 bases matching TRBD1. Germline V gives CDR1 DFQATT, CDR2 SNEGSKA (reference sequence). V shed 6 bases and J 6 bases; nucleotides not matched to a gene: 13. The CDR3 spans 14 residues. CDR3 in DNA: TGCAGTGCCACAGAAAAGGGACAGGTTCCCGAGCAGTACTTC. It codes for CSATEKGQVPEQYF.

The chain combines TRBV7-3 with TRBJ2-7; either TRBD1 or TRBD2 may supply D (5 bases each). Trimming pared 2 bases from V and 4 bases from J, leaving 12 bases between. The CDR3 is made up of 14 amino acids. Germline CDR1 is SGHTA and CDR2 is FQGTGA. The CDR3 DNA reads TGTGCCAGCAGCTTAGATTTGAGGGGTTACGAGCAGTACTTC. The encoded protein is CASSLDLRGYEQYF. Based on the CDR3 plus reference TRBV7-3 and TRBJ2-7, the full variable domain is GAGVSQTPSNKVTEKGKYVELRCDPISGHTALYWYRQSLGQGPEFLIYFQGTGAADDSGLPNDRFFAVRPEGSVSTLKIQRTERGDSAVYLCASSLDLRGYEQYFGPGTRLTVT.

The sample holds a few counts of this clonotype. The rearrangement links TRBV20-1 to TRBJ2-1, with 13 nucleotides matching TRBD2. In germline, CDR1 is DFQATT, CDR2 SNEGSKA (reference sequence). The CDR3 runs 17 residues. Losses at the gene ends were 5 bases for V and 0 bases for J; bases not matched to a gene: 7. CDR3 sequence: CSAVHGTSGASYNEQFF. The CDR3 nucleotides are TGCAGTGCTGTCCACGGGACTAGCGGGGCCTCCTACAATGAGCAGTTCTTC.

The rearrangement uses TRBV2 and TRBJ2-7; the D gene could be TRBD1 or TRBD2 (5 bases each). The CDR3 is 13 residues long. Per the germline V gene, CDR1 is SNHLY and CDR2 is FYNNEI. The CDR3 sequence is CASAGDPSYEQYF. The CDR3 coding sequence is TGTGCTTCAGCTGGGGACCCCTCCTACGAGCAGTACTTC.

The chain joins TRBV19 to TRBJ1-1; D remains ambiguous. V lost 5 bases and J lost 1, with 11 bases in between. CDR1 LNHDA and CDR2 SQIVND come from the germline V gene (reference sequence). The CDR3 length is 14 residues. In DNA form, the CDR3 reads TGTGCCAGTAGTCCCGGACGGAGGAACACTGAAGCTTTCTTT. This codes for CASSPGRRNTEAFF.

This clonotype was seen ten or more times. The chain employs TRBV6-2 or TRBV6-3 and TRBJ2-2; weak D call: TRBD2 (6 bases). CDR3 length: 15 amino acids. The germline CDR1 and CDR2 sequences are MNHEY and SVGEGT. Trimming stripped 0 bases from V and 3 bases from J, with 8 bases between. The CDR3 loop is CASSYSGLHTGELFF. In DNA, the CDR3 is TGTGCCAGCAGTTACTCGGGACTCCACACCGGGGAGCTGTTTTTT.

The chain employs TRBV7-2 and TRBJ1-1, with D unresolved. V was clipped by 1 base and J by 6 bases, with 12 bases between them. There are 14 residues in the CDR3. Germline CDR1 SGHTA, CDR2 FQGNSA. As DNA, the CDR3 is TGTGCCAGCAGCTTAGACAATTTGTCCTCTGAAGCTTTCTTT. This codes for CASSLDNLSSEAFF.

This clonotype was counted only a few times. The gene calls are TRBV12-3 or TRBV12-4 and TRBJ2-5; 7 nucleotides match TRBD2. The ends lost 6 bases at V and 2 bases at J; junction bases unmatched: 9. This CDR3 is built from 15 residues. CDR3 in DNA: TGTGCCAGCAGCGATGGCGGGGGTGAACAAGAGACCCAGTACTTC. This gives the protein CASSDGGGEQETQYF.